This is a list of T cell receptor beta chains from one sample in a study of control samples from healthy donors and cancer patients. The assay was immunoSEQ multiplex PCR, and TCRdb's table has in-frame clones only and misses some. This repertoire shows about 220,000 clones, 85% to 95% found once; its top ten account for roughly 1.6%. Sequencing was performed on blood. These receptors were obtained from a man between 50 and 59 years old in good health. Each CDR3 is given with its conserved first and last residue. D genes are given only for firm matches. Clone sizes are given selectively: once, few, many, or a class where the clone is expanded.

d_call: .
j_call: TRBJ1-1
cdr3_length: 13
clone_size: .
v_call: TRBV7-9
cdr3_aa: CAGSSPDSPEAFF
cdr3_nt: TGTGCCGGCAGCTCACCCGACAGCCCTGAAGCTTTCTTT

d_call: TRBD1
j_call: TRBJ1-2
cdr3_length: 13
clone_size: .
v_call: TRBV7-2
cdr3_aa: CASSFDRVGGYTF
cdr3_nt: TGTGCCAGCAGCTTCGACAGGGTCGGTGGCTACACCTTC

d_call: .
j_call: TRBJ1-1
cdr3_length: 12
clone_size: .
v_call: TRBV30
cdr3_aa: CAWSGGNTEAFF
cdr3_nt: TGTGCCTGGAGTGGGGGAAACACTGAAGCTTTCTTT

d_call: .
j_call: TRBJ1-6
cdr3_length: 16
clone_size: .
v_call: TRBV27
cdr3_aa: CASSLSISEPERPLHF
cdr3_nt: TGTGCCAGCAGTTTATCAATATCGGAACCGGAGAGACCCCTCCACTTT

d_call: TRBD1
j_call: TRBJ1-2
cdr3_length: 15
clone_size: .
v_call: TRBV2
cdr3_aa: CASSEGQGVPYGYTF
cdr3_nt: TGTGCCAGCAGTGAGGGACAGGGGGTTCCGTATGGCTACACCTTC

d_call: .
j_call: TRBJ2-6
cdr3_length: 15
clone_size: .
v_call: TRBV7-6
cdr3_aa: CASSFGGLGANVLTF
cdr3_nt: TGTGCCAGCAGCTTTGGGGGGCTTGGGGCCAACGTCCTGACTTTC

d_call: .
j_call: TRBJ1-1
cdr3_length: 15
clone_size: .
v_call: TRBV15
cdr3_aa: CATSRAPLGYTEAFF
cdr3_nt: TGTGCCACCAGCAGAGCCCCCCTAGGGTACACTGAAGCTTTCTTT

d_call: TRBD1
j_call: TRBJ1-5
cdr3_length: 14
clone_size: .
v_call: TRBV19
cdr3_aa: CASRRGQGYQPQHF
cdr3_nt: TGTGCCAGTAGGAGGGGACAGGGGTACCAGCCCCAGCATTTT

d_call: .
j_call: TRBJ1-2
cdr3_length: 13
clone_size: once
v_call: TRBV28
cdr3_aa: CASSSPLGYGYTF
cdr3_nt: TGTGCCAGCAGTAGCCCCCTCGGCTATGGCTACACCTTC

d_call: TRBD1
j_call: TRBJ1-4
cdr3_length: 16
clone_size: .
v_call: TRBV7-9
cdr3_aa: CASSLRGTGGDEKLFF
cdr3_nt: TGTGCCAGCAGCTTGCGCGGGACAGGGGGTGATGAAAAACTGTTTTTT

d_call: TRBD2
j_call: TRBJ2-1
cdr3_length: 16
clone_size: .
v_call: TRBV5-1
cdr3_aa: CASSLQGRGGGNEQFF
cdr3_nt: TGCGCCAGCAGCTTGCAGGGCAGGGGCGGGGGGAATGAGCAGTTCTTC

d_call: .
j_call: TRBJ1-2
cdr3_length: 13
clone_size: once
v_call: TRBV5-4
cdr3_aa: CASSLALKEGYTF
cdr3_nt: TGTGCCAGCAGCTTGGCTCTGAAAGAAGGCTACACCTTC

d_call: .
j_call: TRBJ2-6
cdr3_length: 15
clone_size: .
v_call: TRBV5-1
cdr3_aa: CASSLLASGANVLTF
cdr3_nt: TGCGCCAGCAGCTTACTCGCATCTGGGGCCAACGTCCTGACTTTC

d_call: .
j_call: TRBJ1-4
cdr3_length: 15
clone_size: .
v_call: TRBV24-1
cdr3_aa: CATSDGRGSGEKLFF
cdr3_nt: TGTGCCACCAGTGATGGGAGGGGCTCTGGGGAAAAACTGTTTTTT

d_call: TRBD1
j_call: TRBJ1-1
cdr3_length: 15
clone_size: .
v_call: TRBV6-5
cdr3_aa: CASSPGTGRATEAFF
cdr3_nt: TGTGCCAGCAGTCCCGGGACAGGGAGGGCCACTGAAGCTTTCTTT

d_call: .
j_call: TRBJ2-2
cdr3_length: 14
clone_size: .
v_call: TRBV7-2
cdr3_aa: CASSPNRGSGELFF
cdr3_nt: TGTGCCAGCAGCCCAAACCGGGGGTCCGGGGAGCTGTTTTTT

d_call: .
j_call: TRBJ1-2
cdr3_length: 15
clone_size: once
v_call: TRBV19
cdr3_aa: CASLPPGRLNYGYTF
cdr3_nt: TGTGCCAGTCTTCCCCCGGGACGTCTGAACTATGGCTACACCTTC

d_call: TRBD1
j_call: TRBJ1-6
cdr3_length: 14
clone_size: .
v_call: TRBV6-2/TRBV6-3
cdr3_aa: CASSQTGENSPLHF
cdr3_nt: TGTGCCAGCAGTCAGACAGGGGAAAATTCACCCCTCCACTTT

d_call: TRBD2
j_call: TRBJ2-7
cdr3_length: 15
clone_size: .
v_call: TRBV2
cdr3_aa: CASHSGTRSVYEQYF
cdr3_nt: TGTGCCAGCCACTCCGGGACTAGGAGTGTCTACGAGCAGTACTTC

d_call: TRBD1
j_call: TRBJ2-5
cdr3_length: 17
clone_size: .
v_call: TRBV7-2
cdr3_aa: CASSLEDRVTRVETQYF
cdr3_nt: TGTGCCAGCAGCTTGGAAGACAGGGTTACAAGGGTAGAGACCCAGTACTTC

d_call: .
j_call: TRBJ1-1
cdr3_length: 12
clone_size: once
v_call: TRBV29-1
cdr3_aa: CSVLQSGEKAFF
cdr3_nt: TGCAGCGTCCTCCAATCGGGTGAGAAAGCTTTCTTT

d_call: TRBD2
j_call: TRBJ2-1
cdr3_length: 18
clone_size: .
v_call: TRBV27
cdr3_aa: CASSRLAGGPGGANEQFF
cdr3_nt: TGTGCCAGCAGTCGGCTAGCGGGGGGGCCGGGGGGAGCCAATGAGCAGTTCTTC

d_call: .
j_call: TRBJ2-7
cdr3_length: 10
clone_size: .
v_call: TRBV29-1
cdr3_aa: CSVRTYEQYF
cdr3_nt: TGCAGCGTAAGGACTTACGAGCAGTACTTC

d_call: TRBD1
j_call: TRBJ1-2
cdr3_length: 13
clone_size: .
v_call: TRBV6-2/TRBV6-3
cdr3_aa: CASSPGQEYGYTF
cdr3_nt: TGTGCCAGCAGCCCAGGACAGGAATATGGCTACACCTTC

d_call: .
j_call: TRBJ2-1
cdr3_length: 13
clone_size: .
v_call: TRBV5-5
cdr3_aa: CASSLVTLGEQFF
cdr3_nt: TGTGCCAGCAGCTTGGTCACTTTGGGTGAGCAGTTCTTC

d_call: .
j_call: TRBJ1-1
cdr3_length: 20
clone_size: once
v_call: TRBV19
cdr3_aa: CASSPEVGGPTTMTNTEAFF
cdr3_nt: TGTGCCAGTAGTCCCGAAGTTGGGGGCCCTACTACTATGACGAACACTGAAGCTTTCTTT

d_call: .
j_call: TRBJ1-4
cdr3_length: 13
clone_size: .
v_call: TRBV9
cdr3_aa: CASSVSTNEKLFF
cdr3_nt: TGTGCCAGCAGCGTATCGACTAATGAAAAACTGTTTTTT

d_call: .
j_call: TRBJ1-2
cdr3_length: 15
clone_size: .
v_call: TRBV19
cdr3_aa: CASSQRTVANYGYTF
cdr3_nt: TGTGCCAGTAGTCAACGGACGGTTGCTAACTATGGCTACACCTTC

d_call: TRBD2
j_call: TRBJ2-3
cdr3_length: 18
clone_size: .
v_call: TRBV4-1
cdr3_aa: CASSQQGLAGGNTDTQYF
cdr3_nt: TGCGCCAGCAGCCAACAGGGACTAGCGGGGGGGAACACAGATACGCAGTATTTT

d_call: .
j_call: TRBJ2-7
cdr3_length: 13
clone_size: .
v_call: TRBV11-3
cdr3_aa: CASSETGSGEQYF
cdr3_nt: TGTGCCAGCAGCGAGACGGGAAGCGGGGAGCAGTACTTC

d_call: .
j_call: TRBJ1-1
cdr3_length: 13
clone_size: .
v_call: TRBV5-1
cdr3_aa: CASSLEGGTEAFF
cdr3_nt: TGCGCCAGCAGCTTGGAAGGGGGAACTGAAGCTTTCTTT

d_call: .
j_call: TRBJ2-5
cdr3_length: 14
clone_size: .
v_call: TRBV5-4
cdr3_aa: CASSFGGGQETQYF
cdr3_nt: TGTGCCAGCAGCTTTGGGGGCGGGCAAGAGACCCAGTACTTC

d_call: TRBD2
j_call: TRBJ2-3
cdr3_length: 19
clone_size: .
v_call: TRBV6-1
cdr3_aa: CASSALTSGGAPSTDTQYF
cdr3_nt: TGTGCCAGCAGTGCCCTGACTAGCGGGGGGGCTCCTAGCACAGATACGCAGTATTTT

d_call: TRBD1
j_call: TRBJ1-5
cdr3_length: 15
clone_size: .
v_call: TRBV6-5
cdr3_aa: CASSRTGGTNQPQHF
cdr3_nt: TGTGCCAGCAGTCGGACAGGGGGCACCAATCAGCCCCAGCATTTT

d_call: TRBD1
j_call: TRBJ2-7
cdr3_length: 20
clone_size: .
v_call: TRBV28
cdr3_aa: CASSPETYRGQPKSSYEQYF
cdr3_nt: TGTGCCAGCAGTCCCGAAACCTACAGGGGACAGCCTAAGAGCTCCTACGAGCAGTACTTC

d_call: .
j_call: TRBJ2-1
cdr3_length: 16
clone_size: .
v_call: TRBV9
cdr3_aa: CASSVGPRGAGNEQFF
cdr3_nt: TGTGCCAGCAGCGTAGGCCCCAGGGGCGCGGGCAATGAGCAGTTCTTC

d_call: .
j_call: TRBJ2-1
cdr3_length: 14
clone_size: .
v_call: TRBV27
cdr3_aa: CASRGLLSYNEQFF
cdr3_nt: TGTGCCAGTCGGGGACTTCTCTCCTACAATGAGCAGTTCTTC

d_call: TRBD1
j_call: TRBJ1-2
cdr3_length: 13
clone_size: .
v_call: TRBV7-9
cdr3_aa: CASSFNDRGENTF
cdr3_nt: TGTGCCAGCAGCTTTAACGACAGGGGGGAGAATACCTTC